This is a list of T cell receptor beta chains from one sample in a study of CD8 T cells in Susac syndrome. TCRdb re-called the immunoSEQ multiplex PCR reads through MiXCR, storing one row per CDR3 protein. Here the sample spans roughly 150,000 distinct CDR3 sequences, approximately 94% being singletons. Sequences were obtained from CD4+ T cells from PBMCs. These receptors were obtained from a human donor with multiple sclerosis. Each CDR3 is given with its conserved first and last residue. Fields, in order: clone size, V gene, J gene, D gene, CDR3 protein, CDR3 DNA. A D gene is named only where the DNA matches it firmly. The size entry is marked missing in some rows and otherwise reads once, few, many or a size class.

abundance: NA; v_gene: TRBV7-9; j_gene: TRBJ2-7; d_gene: TRBD1; CDR3aa: CASSFPTGGSEQYF; CDR3nt: TGTGCCAGCAGCTTCCCCACAGGGGGCAGCGAGCAGTACTTC
abundance: NA; v_gene: TRBV20-1; j_gene: TRBJ2-2; d_gene: TRBD2; CDR3aa: CSARAAGRNTGELFF; CDR3nt: TGCAGTGCTAGAGCAGCGGGAAGGAACACCGGGGAGCTGTTTTTT
abundance: NA; v_gene: TRBV6-1; j_gene: TRBJ1-1; d_gene: NA; CDR3aa: CASGIQPGHMNTEAFF; CDR3nt: TGTGCCAGCGGAATTCAACCGGGACACATGAACACTGAAGCTTTCTTT
abundance: NA; v_gene: TRBV28; j_gene: TRBJ2-1; d_gene: NA; CDR3aa: CASQEGNEQFF; CDR3nt: TGTGCCAGCCAGGAGGGGAATGAGCAGTTCTTC
abundance: once; v_gene: TRBV30; j_gene: TRBJ2-5; d_gene: NA; CDR3aa: CASKGGAETQYF; CDR3nt: TGTGCCTCCAAGGGGGGGGCAGAGACCCAGTACTTC
abundance: NA; v_gene: TRBV5-5; j_gene: TRBJ2-7; d_gene: NA; CDR3aa: CASSFQSSYEQYF; CDR3nt: TGTGCCAGCAGCTTTCAAAGTTCCTACGAGCAGTACTTC
abundance: NA; v_gene: TRBV5-6; j_gene: TRBJ2-1; d_gene: NA; CDR3aa: CASSVLAHEQFF; CDR3nt: TGTGCCAGCAGCGTCCTAGCGCACGAGCAGTTCTTC
abundance: NA; v_gene: TRBV25-1; j_gene: TRBJ1-1; d_gene: NA; CDR3aa: CASSDGDLRRRSTEAFF; CDR3nt: TGTGCCAGCAGTGACGGGGACCTACGTAGGAGGAGCACTGAAGCTTTCTTT
abundance: NA; v_gene: TRBV29-1; j_gene: TRBJ1-1; d_gene: TRBD1; CDR3aa: CSADQGDTEAFF; CDR3nt: TGCAGCGCCGATCAGGGGGACACTGAAGCTTTCTTT
abundance: NA; v_gene: TRBV5-1; j_gene: TRBJ2-1; d_gene: TRBD2; CDR3aa: CASSTTTSGNEQFF; CDR3nt: TGCGCCAGCAGCACAACCACTAGCGGCAATGAGCAGTTCTTC
abundance: NA; v_gene: TRBV11-1; j_gene: TRBJ1-2; d_gene: TRBD1; CDR3aa: CASSPVTGAYGYTF; CDR3nt: TGTGCCAGCAGCCCGGTGACAGGGGCCTATGGCTACACCTTC
abundance: NA; v_gene: TRBV27; j_gene: TRBJ2-1; d_gene: TRBD2; CDR3aa: CASGPGSGVDNEQFF; CDR3nt: TGTGCCAGCGGGCCGGGTAGCGGGGTTGACAATGAGCAGTTCTTC
abundance: NA; v_gene: TRBV7-2; j_gene: TRBJ2-4; d_gene: TRBD2; CDR3aa: CASSSSKAGGDIQYF; CDR3nt: TGTGCCAGCAGCTCAAGTAAAGCGGGAGGGGACATTCAGTACTTC
abundance: NA; v_gene: TRBV12-3/TRBV12-4; j_gene: TRBJ2-5; d_gene: TRBD2; CDR3aa: CASSTQREGRGETQYF; CDR3nt: TGTGCCAGCAGCACGCAGCGGGAGGGCCGGGGGGAGACCCAGTACTTC
abundance: NA; v_gene: TRBV5-1; j_gene: TRBJ2-7; d_gene: NA; CDR3aa: CASSLSRNLYEQYF; CDR3nt: TGCGCCAGCAGCTTGTCTCGGAACCTTTACGAGCAGTACTTC
abundance: NA; v_gene: TRBV10-3; j_gene: TRBJ2-1; d_gene: NA; CDR3aa: CASSGGWSSEQFF; CDR3nt: TGTGCCTCCTCAGGAGGGTGGTCCAGTGAGCAGTTCTTC
abundance: NA; v_gene: TRBV5-6; j_gene: TRBJ1-5; d_gene: NA; CDR3aa: CASSFSSSPQHF; CDR3nt: TGTGCCAGCAGCTTTTCGTCCTCGCCCCAGCATTTT
abundance: NA; v_gene: TRBV20-1; j_gene: TRBJ2-4; d_gene: TRBD2; CDR3aa: CSARPGGVGKNIQYF; CDR3nt: TGCAGTGCTAGACCCGGGGGGGTAGGCAAAAACATTCAGTACTTC
abundance: once; v_gene: TRBV7-9; j_gene: TRBJ1-1; d_gene: NA; CDR3aa: CASSLAGTLVKNTEAFF; CDR3nt: TGTGCCAGCAGCTTAGCAGGGACTCTGGTGAAGAACACTGAAGCTTTCTTT
abundance: NA; v_gene: TRBV10-3; j_gene: TRBJ2-2; d_gene: NA; CDR3aa: CAISASPNTGELFF; CDR3nt: TGTGCCATCAGTGCAAGTCCGAACACCGGGGAGCTGTTTTTT
abundance: NA; v_gene: TRBV5-1; j_gene: TRBJ2-2; d_gene: NA; CDR3aa: CASIGQTNTGELFF; CDR3nt: TGCGCCAGCATTGGTCAGACGAACACCGGGGAGCTGTTTTTT
abundance: NA; v_gene: TRBV29-1; j_gene: TRBJ1-3; d_gene: NA; CDR3aa: CSVEVIGNTIYF; CDR3nt: TGCAGCGTTGAAGTGATCGGAAACACCATATATTTT
abundance: NA; v_gene: TRBV5-4; j_gene: TRBJ1-1; d_gene: NA; CDR3aa: CASSLGGRGATEAFF; CDR3nt: TGTGCCAGCAGCTTGGGAGGCCGGGGCGCCACTGAAGCTTTCTTT
abundance: NA; v_gene: TRBV18; j_gene: TRBJ1-1; d_gene: NA; CDR3aa: CASSPPPGVQTEAFF; CDR3nt: TGTGCCAGCTCACCACCCCCCGGGGTCCAAACTGAAGCTTTCTTT
abundance: NA; v_gene: TRBV7-2; j_gene: TRBJ2-7; d_gene: NA; CDR3aa: CASSFLAEAYEQYF; CDR3nt: TGTGCCAGCAGCTTCTTGGCGGAAGCCTACGAGCAGTACTTC
abundance: NA; v_gene: TRBV15; j_gene: TRBJ2-3; d_gene: TRBD2; CDR3aa: CATSATLADTDTQYF; CDR3nt: TGTGCCACCAGCGCCACTCTAGCGGACACAGATACGCAGTATTTT
abundance: NA; v_gene: TRBV20-1; j_gene: TRBJ2-7; d_gene: NA; CDR3aa: CSAVKDLATYEQYF; CDR3nt: TGCAGTGCTGTCAAGGACCTTGCGACCTACGAGCAGTACTTC
abundance: NA; v_gene: TRBV4-1; j_gene: TRBJ1-1; d_gene: NA; CDR3aa: CASSQDLPGTGRKNTEAFF; CDR3nt: TGCGCCAGCAGCCAAGATCTACCGGGGACGGGAAGGAAGAACACTGAAGCTTTCTTT